The rows below give T cell receptor beta chains drawn from one sample of a study of blood T cells in healthy people across ages. MiXCR, applied by TCRdb to the 5' RACE reads, yields one record per CDR3 protein. Among 380,000 or so distinct CDR3 sequences listed, over 45% were seen once. The sequenced sample was blood. These receptors came from a man in his sixties in good health. Both conserved end residues are trimmed from each CDR3.

v_gene	j_gene	CDR3aa
TRBV4-3	TRBJ2-1	ASSQGTRAYNEQF
TRBV9	TRBJ2-5	ASSVEPFAQETQY
TRBV6-5	TRBJ2-2	ASTRGTNTGELF
TRBV7-8	TRBJ2-3	ASKRLPRASGFSTDTQY
TRBV20-1	TRBJ1-1	SAPGLMNTEAF
TRBV20-1	TRBJ2-7	SAGTESYEQY
TRBV12-3/TRBV12-4	TRBJ2-3	ASSPYLRAQY
TRBV14	TRBJ2-7	ASSQSAGAGNEQY
TRBV5-1	TRBJ2-5	ASSPGLAGGDNEQY
TRBV28	TRBJ2-1	ASSLGPFNEQF
TRBV6-2/TRBV6-3	TRBJ2-7	ASRTGQIYEQY
TRBV28	TRBJ2-7	ASSVTGTLRRYEQY
TRBV6-6	TRBJ1-1	ASSRGSEAF
TRBV6-6	TRBJ1-1	ASSTRAPANTEAF
TRBV29-1	TRBJ2-5	SVEIGFNEQY
TRBV6-4	TRBJ2-3	ASSVAGGADTQY
TRBV20-1	TRBJ1-4	SARSDRGNEKLF
TRBV2	TRBJ2-7	ASSDIAGRIQY
TRBV29-1	TRBJ1-5	SATGRGNQPQH
TRBV12-3/TRBV12-4	TRBJ2-3	ASSTAGGSTDTQY
TRBV29-1	TRBJ1-2	SVGPSGRGGYT
TRBV12-3/TRBV12-4	TRBJ2-6	ASSLRLLKHSGANVLT
TRBV20-1	TRBJ2-7	SAEGVGVQQY
TRBV29-1	TRBJ2-3	SVGGQDTDTQY
TRBV15	TRBJ1-1	ATSRDRVRSEAF
TRBV5-1	TRBJ2-3	ASSGPASSTDTQY
TRBV6-2/TRBV6-3	TRBJ2-1	ASSSDWNYINEQF
TRBV6-2/TRBV6-3	TRBJ2-3	ASSQSGTGGNTQY
TRBV13	TRBJ2-6	ASSSTGPIPSSGANVLT
TRBV5-1	TRBJ2-7	ASSLRTATARESYEQY
TRBV28	NA	ASSRQGVFYEQY
TRBV29-1	TRBJ1-1	SVARGGSTTEAF
TRBV29-1	TRBJ2-1	SVAQGLGNEQF
TRBV5-1	NA	ASSAGQGPHEQY
TRBV7-2	TRBJ2-5	ASSRTEPYQGTQY
TRBV6-1	NA	ASSEAGAVGRETQY
TRBV7-2	TRBJ2-1	ASSLGGGYEQF
TRBV6-2/TRBV6-3	TRBJ1-2	ASSYEEGSNDYGYT
TRBV3-1	TRBJ2-1	ASSQAAGHNEQF
TRBV7-2	NA	ASSLGGGVRYEQY
TRBV7-9	TRBJ1-2	ASSLYLYGYT
TRBV6-1	TRBJ2-6	ASRWDIGSSGANVLT
TRBV7-8	TRBJ2-7	ASTGLVYSEQY
TRBV6-6	TRBJ1-2	ASSIRDRPDSGYGYT
TRBV20-1	TRBJ2-7	SAREHRYEQY
TRBV4-2	TRBJ2-1	ASSQAGPDEQF
TRBV20-1	TRBJ2-7	SARVTGGFDEQY
TRBV3-1	NA	ASSQEPPRGEQY
TRBV7-2	TRBJ2-7	ASSLSPTSGRGYEQY
TRBV6-5	TRBJ2-5	ASSYRAGVQETQY